A single sample is the source of the 7 T cell receptor beta chains below, sequenced in a study of blood T cell repertoires in COVID-19. TCRdb's copy holds only in-frame clones and misses some; the assay was immunoSEQ multiplex PCR. The sample contains 200,000 to 300,000 clones, around 88% of which appear only once. The specimen sequenced was peripheral blood. The receptor set was obtained from a woman in her 30s with COVID-19, enrolled during active disease.

The V call is TRBV7-9, the J call TRBJ1-2; TRBD1 matches 8 bases. Germline V CDR1 and CDR2: SEHNR, FQNEAQ (reference sequence). CDR3 length: 15 residues. After removal of 1 base from V and 4 bases from J, the junction contained 5 bases not matched to a gene. CDR3 sequence: CASSLGQGAGYGYTF. CDR3 coding DNA: TGTGCCAGCAGCTTAGGTCAGGGGGCAGGCTATGGCTACACCTTC.

The V gene is TRBV3-1 (or the pseudogene TRBV3-2), the J gene TRBJ1-6; no clear D. Germline loops: CDR1 LGHDT, CDR2 YNNKEL (reference sequence). V shed 1 base and J shed 8 bases, with 6 bases lying between them. The CDR3 length is 13 residues. As DNA, the CDR3 is TGTGCCAGCAGCCAAGTTACAGATTCACCCCTCCACTTT. This sequence encodes CASSQVTDSPLHF.

This clone was observed a few times. V is TRBV27 and J is TRBJ1-1; TRBD1 might be the D (6 bases). Germline V gene data show CDR1 as MNHEY and CDR2 as SMNVEV (reference sequence). CDR3 length equals 15 residues. Trimming stripped 4 bases from V and 2 bases from J, with 14 bases between. The CDR3 loop is CASSSGGHSNTEAFF. DNA for the CDR3: TGTGCCAGCAGTTCCGGGGGGCATAGTAACACTGAAGCTTTCTTT.

The chain recombines TRBV10-3 with TRBJ2-1, with TRBD2 matching 15 bases. Germline-derived CDR1 and CDR2 are ENHRY and SYGVKD. The CDR3 spans 16 residues. The junction had 1 base not matched to a gene; V was cut back by 0 bases and J by 7 bases. CDR3: CAISESGLAGGNEQFF. CDR3 DNA sequence: TGTGCCATCAGTGAGTCGGGACTAGCGGGAGGTAATGAGCAGTTCTTC.

The gene calls are TRBV10-3 and TRBJ2-3, with 7 bases that match TRBD1. With 7 bases clipped from V and 0 bases from J, the junction kept 1 base outside the gene matches. Germline-derived CDR1 and CDR2 are ENHRY and SYGVKD. The CDR3 contains 13 residues. CDR3 loop: CAIKQGSTDTQYF. As DNA, the CDR3 is TGTGCCATCAAACAGGGGAGCACAGATACGCAGTATTTT.

This sequence joins TRBV7-9 and TRBJ1-6, with 7 bases fitting TRBD1. This CDR3 spans 16 amino acids. V shed 1 base, J shed 10 bases, and the junction held 10 bases outside the gene matches. In germline, CDR1 is SEHNR, CDR2 FQNEAQ (reference sequence). The CDR3 reads CASSLVGGRGASPLHF. CDR3 DNA sequence: TGTGCCAGCAGCTTAGTGGGGGGCAGGGGGGCGTCACCCCTCCACTTT.

The V and J genes are TRBV4-2 and TRBJ1-5; perhaps TRBD1 as D (5 bases). The V end was cut by 1 base, the J end by 7 bases, with 8 bases between. Per germline, CDR1 LGHNA and CDR2 YNFKEQ. CDR3 length: 13 amino acids. CDR3 sequence: CASSQGGLQPQHF. CDR3 sequence (DNA): TGTGCCAGCAGCCAAGGGGGCCTGCAGCCCCAGCATTTT.